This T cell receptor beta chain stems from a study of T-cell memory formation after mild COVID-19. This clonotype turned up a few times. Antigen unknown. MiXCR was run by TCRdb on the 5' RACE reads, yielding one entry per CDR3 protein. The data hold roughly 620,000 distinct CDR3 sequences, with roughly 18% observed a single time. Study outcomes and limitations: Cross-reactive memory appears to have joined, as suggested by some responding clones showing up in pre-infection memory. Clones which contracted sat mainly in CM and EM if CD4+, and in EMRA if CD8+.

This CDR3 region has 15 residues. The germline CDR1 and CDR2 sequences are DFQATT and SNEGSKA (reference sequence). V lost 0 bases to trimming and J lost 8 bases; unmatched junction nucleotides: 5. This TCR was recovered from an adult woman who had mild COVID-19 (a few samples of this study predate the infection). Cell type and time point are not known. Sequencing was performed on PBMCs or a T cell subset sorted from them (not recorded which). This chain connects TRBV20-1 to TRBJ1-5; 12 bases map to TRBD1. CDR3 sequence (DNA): TGCAGTGCTAGAGAGGGGACAGGGGGCAGGAAGCCCCAGCATTTT. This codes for CSAREGTGGRKPQHF.